This T cell receptor (beta chain) was recovered during a study of shared clonotypes between healthy human individuals (dated by TCRdb to 2018 to 2021). For context, the study as a whole: A few men and two women, aged 18 to 49 years, made up the cohort. For each donor, three plates each were used for CD4 naive and CD4 memory, two plates were used for CD8 naive, and one plate was used for CD8 memory. Different laboratories and diverse techniques were used to prepare libraries and sequence TCR repertoires, to increase sequencing depth and limit assay-specific biases. Per donor, leukapheresis produced somewhere between about 0.94 and 9.5 billion PBMCs. Blood TCR repertoires of roughly five healthy adults were deeply sequenced to estimate repertoire size and the extent of clonotype sharing between individuals. Points the paper makes about the study in general: Pairwise subsampling led to the expectation that sequencing depth would affect the degree of clonotype sharing among donors. Higher generation probabilities were observed for clonotypes shared by all four sorted-subset donors than for non-shared clonotypes. Naive subsets generally had larger estimated clonotype richness than memory subsets did. Sampling was restricted to blood, and TCR repertoires in tissues likely differ from the TCR repertoires found in blood. Across a few donors, 5% to 6% of naive CD4, 3% to 4% of naive CD8, about 2% of memory CD4, and over 0.35% of memory CD8 clonotypes were shared. Because the study included only a small number of donors, the genetic and exposure-history diversity represented was limited. Even with the large sequencing depth, rarefaction of the sorted-subset datasets indicated that sequencing was incomplete.

Notes on this clone: There is no known antigen for this receptor. Base qualities are missing; no much larger clone stands one base away.

V is pared back by 1 base and J by 4 bases, with 10 bases lying between the germline termini. For CDR1 and CDR2, the germline V gene lists SQVTM and ANQGSEA. The CDR3 contains 13 residues, cysteine and phenylalanine counted. Only CDR3 DNA remains: 39 bases, in frame from the first base. Using the deep immunoSEQ assay, TCR CDR3 regions were amplified from genomic DNA by multiplex PCR. Extracted genomic DNA from each cell subset was spread evenly across all wells of several immunoSEQ 96-well plates, with each plate serving as a replicate. For sorted subsets, roughly 190 ng of genomic DNA, equivalent to about 30,000 T cell genomes, went into each replicate PCR. Purified libraries were measured with a Qubit 3.0 fluorometer, size-checked on a Bioanalyzer 2100, and measured again with the KAPA Library Quantification kit. Every immunoSEQ 96-well plate was sequenced on a dedicated single-read 150-cycle Illumina NextSeq 550 flow cell. Under the source paper's analysis protocol: The immunoSEQ output contained only junctional sequences without quality scores, so filtering could not match that applied to full-length reads. Sequences were annotated with PyIR, a Python wrapper for IgBLAST v1.9, using IMGT germline references to assign V/J genes and CDR3. Reads were removed for weak V/J assignments (E-value above 1e-6), missing CDR3, stop codons, out-of-frame junctions, or ambiguous translated residues. A V3J clonotype was defined by an identical inferred V gene, J gene, and CDR3 amino acid sequence. Percentage overlap between repertoires was computed as shared unique clonotypes divided by the size of the smaller repertoire. Richness of each repertoire was evaluated using RTK rarefaction, the Chao1 estimator, and Recon v2.1 estimates of unobserved clonotypes. For all TCRbeta clonotypes obtained by the gDNA method from a few donors, generation probabilities were computed with OLGA. TCRdb obtained this table from immuneACCESS and retained in-frame rearrangements with V and J assigned. These tables miss some clones; where compared with another copy, unresolved V genes account for less than half of the shortfall, and the remainder is unexplained. That table furnishes V, J and clone size, whereas the DNA furnished D and trimming. The sample table records some 2,500,000 clones; approximately 90% of these occur just once. The top ten clones comprise 0.37% of the sample.

Healthy HIV-negative adults with no recently reported acute infections or vaccinations were included as donors. Every donor was a Caucasian adult living in Nashville, Tennessee, USA. Magnetic negative selection was used to enrich CD4+ T cells, after which naive cells were positively selected on CD45RA and the negative fraction became the memory subset. Blood was obtained by leukapheresis, after which PBMCs were separated by Ficoll-Histopaque density gradient centrifugation and cryopreserved in liquid nitrogen vapor phase. Purity and quantity of every magnetically sorted T cell population were checked by analytical flow cytometry. Genomic DNA was isolated from every sorted fraction and measured by UV absorbance on a Nanodrop 2000c.

The rearrangement joined TRBV29-1 to TRBJ1-2, with the D gene too uncertain to name. Sequenced sample: naive CD4+ T cells from PBMCs. Per the publication, the cell subset or site label means: CD45RA+ positively selected. This clonotype originated in a man younger than 30 in good health. Some clones in this sample may be carry-over from other donors' samples. The sequenced DNA is TGCAGCGTTGAAGGTACCAGCCCCTATGGCTACACCTTC. Its protein reads: CSVEGTSPYGYTF.